This T cell receptor beta chain was captured in a study of molecular identifiers for immune sequencing clone quantification. Points on this clonotype: Its antigen is undetermined.

As previously described, bulk TCR libraries were made using listed TCR primers. One entry per CDR3 protein, called by TCRdb with MiXCR from the PCR reads. The sample holds about 640,000 distinct CDR3 sequences, just under 20% seen once. The CDR3 runs to 13 residues. Germline loops: CDR1 SNHLY, CDR2 FYNNEI. The V and J ends lost 8 bases and 0 bases respectively, with 11 bases between them. Study conclusions and caveats: Clonotypes topping 20 RNA copies carried over 97% of effector molecules but under 1% of naive ones.

This chain connects TRBV2 to TRBJ2-7; no clear D gene. Material: naive CD8+ T cells from blood, with Jurkat cell RNA spiked in. Subset indicated: FACS-sorted CD8+CD4-CCR7+CD45RA+ naive T cells. This sequence originates from a human donor in good health. Some libraries in this study had Jurkat cell RNA spiked in. CDR3 loop: CASLLDSSYEQYF. DNA for the CDR3: TGTGCCAGCTTGCTGGATAGCTCCTACGAGCAGTACTTC.